The clone carrying this T cell receptor beta chain has only a few counts. The donors were members of the validation cohort, which comprised 90 to 150 subjects and was separate from the first cohort of more than 500 subjects. The CDR3 is 12 amino acids. V was clipped by 6 bases and J by 4 bases, with 6 bases between them. Germline CDR1 is WSHSY and CDR2 is SAAADI. This sample is part of a study of cytomegalovirus exposure and HLA in healthy donors. Assay used: immunoSEQ multiplex PCR; TCRdb lists only in-frame clones, some missing. The sample records about 160,000 clones, approximately 89% being singletons.

The origin of this receptor is a man aged 18 to 29 in good health and CMV-seropositive. V is TRBV10-2 and J is TRBJ2-2, with D unclear. Sequencing used PBMCs. This CDR3 is CASSPSTGELFF. For the CDR3, the DNA is TGCGCCAGCAGCCCCTCCACCGGGGAGCTGTTTTTT.